The clone carrying this T cell receptor (beta chain) was observed once. This record comes from a study of blood T cell repertoires in COVID-19. Study summary: The United States, Italy and Spain provided the acute and convalescent COVID-19 samples. The cDNA or gDNA used as material had been derived from T cells, B-cell-depleted T cells, or PBMCs.

Authors' data handling: From reference gene primer amplification, estimates of nucleated cell counts were derived. The repertoire was sequenced with immunoSEQ multiplex PCR; TCRdb's copy has only in-frame clones and lacks some. V, J and clone size are taken as reported in that table, and D and trimming were inferred from the DNA itself. The sample yields about 140,000 clones, more than 75% seen once. This sequence was found in a woman in her 40s with acute or convalescent COVID-19. The sample taken for sequencing was peripheral blood.

The CDR3 is CASSLRQLGTDTQYF. The CDR3 DNA reads as TGTGCCAGCAGCTTAAGACAGTTGGGCACAGATACGCAGTATTTT. This chain links TRBV7-9 with TRBJ2-3, with D maybe TRBD1 (5 bases). Trimming cost V 2 bases and J 1 base, with 10 bases left between them. This CDR3 has 15 amino acids. CDR1 SEHNR and CDR2 FQNEAQ come from the germline V gene (reference sequence).